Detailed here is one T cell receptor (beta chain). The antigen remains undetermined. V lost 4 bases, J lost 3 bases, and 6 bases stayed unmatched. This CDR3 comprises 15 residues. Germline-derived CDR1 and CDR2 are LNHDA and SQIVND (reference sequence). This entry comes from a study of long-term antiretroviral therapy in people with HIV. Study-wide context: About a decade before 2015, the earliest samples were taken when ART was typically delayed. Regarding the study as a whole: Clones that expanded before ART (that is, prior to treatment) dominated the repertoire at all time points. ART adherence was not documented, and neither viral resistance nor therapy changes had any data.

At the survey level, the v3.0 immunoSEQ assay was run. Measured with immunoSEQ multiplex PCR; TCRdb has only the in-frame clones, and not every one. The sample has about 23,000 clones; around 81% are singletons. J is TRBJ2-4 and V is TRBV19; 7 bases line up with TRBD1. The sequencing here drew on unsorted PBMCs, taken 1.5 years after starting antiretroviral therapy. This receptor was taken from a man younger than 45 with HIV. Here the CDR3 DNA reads TGTGCCAGTAGTAAAGGGTCAGGGGGCAAAAACATTCAGTACTTC. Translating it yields CASSKGSGGKNIQYF. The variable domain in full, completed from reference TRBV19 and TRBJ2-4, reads DGGITQSPKYLFRKEGQNVTLSCEQNLNHDAMYWYRQDPGQGLRLIYYSQIVNDFQKGDIAEGYSVSREKKESFPLTVTSAQKNPTAFYLCASSKGSGGKNIQYFGAGTRLSVL.